Listed below are T cell receptor beta chains from one sample, sequenced in a study of cytomegalovirus exposure and HLA in healthy donors. The method was immunoSEQ multiplex PCR; TCRdb's version includes in-frame clones alone and lacks a portion of them. Seen here are about 150,000 clones, roughly three quarters observed once, and the top ten hold roughly 14%. The sequencing sample was made of PBMCs. The receptors here all came from a woman aged 40 to 55 in good health and CMV-seronegative. CDR3s include the opening cysteine and the closing phenylalanine or tryptophan. The order of the fields is D gene, clone size, V gene, J gene, CDR3 DNA, CDR3 protein. The D gene is left open where the match is weak. Expanded clones are given a class, and other clones once, few, many or no size at all.

>TRBD1|NA|TRBV28|TRBJ1-4
TGTGCCAGCAGTCTAGGGACAGGGGGCCCAACTAATGAAAAACTGTTTTTT
CASSLGTGGPTNEKLFF
>TRBD1|NA|TRBV5-1|TRBJ2-7
TGCGCCAGCAGCTTGGGGCCCACCGGGACAGTAGTCTACGAGCAGTACTTC
CASSLGPTGTVVYEQYF
>TRBD1|NA|TRBV19|TRBJ1-3
TGTGCCAGTAGTTCGCAGGGGGACACCATATATTTT
CASSSQGDTIYF
>NA|NA|TRBV12-2|TRBJ2-7
TGTGCAAGTCGCTTAGCGCTAACCTATAGTAGCGGGATCAACTACGAGCAGTACTTC
CASRLALTYSSGINYEQYF
>NA|NA|TRBV4-1|TRBJ1-1
TGCGCCAGCAGCCGCTATTCGGTTATGAACACTGAAGCTTTCTTT
CASSRYSVMNTEAFF
>NA|NA|TRBV28|TRBJ2-3
TGTGCCAGCAGTTTTCTGGGCGCCGGAGGGGAAGGGGATACGCAGTATTTT
CASSFLGAGGEGDTQYF
>NA|few|TRBV7-9|TRBJ2-7
TGTGCCAGCAGCTTCCCACGGACAGTAGCTTTGAACGAGCAGTACTTC
CASSFPRTVALNEQYF
>NA|few|TRBV2|TRBJ2-1
TGTGCCAGCACCCAGGCCGTGGATGAGCAGTTCTTC
CASTQAVDEQFF
>TRBD1|NA|TRBV5-1|TRBJ2-7
TGCGCCAGCAGCTCGACCGGGACAGGGTCCTACGAGCAGTACTTC
CASSSTGTGSYEQYF
>TRBD2|NA|TRBV4-2|TRBJ2-5
TGTGCCAGCAGCCGCTTAGCGGGGGGCCAAGAGACCCAGTACTTC
CASSRLAGGQETQYF
>NA|NA|TRBV21-1|TRBJ2-7
TGTGCCAGCAGCGGCCAAGCGGGAGAAGGGCACTACGAGCAGTACTTC
CASSGQAGEGHYEQYF
>NA|NA|TRBV25-1|TRBJ1-1
TGTGCCAGCAGGGCCCCAGGCAGAGTTGAAGCTTTCTTT
CASRAPGRVEAFF
>NA|NA|TRBV14|TRBJ1-2
TGTGCCAGCAGCCAAGATGGACTAAATTGGAACTATGGCTACACCTTC
CASSQDGLNWNYGYTF
>NA|NA|TRBV2|TRBJ1-5
TGTGCCAGCAGTGGAGGTGACAGCAATCAGCCCCAGCATTTT
CASSGGDSNQPQHF
>TRBD2|NA|TRBV6-1|TRBJ2-3
TGTGCCAGCTCTATACTAGCGGGGGGGCAGGATACGCAGTATTTT
CASSILAGGQDTQYF
>NA|NA|TRBV7-9|TRBJ2-1
TGTGCCAGCAGCCAGTCGGCGGGGCAGCCTCGGGATGAGCAGTTCTTC
CASSQSAGQPRDEQFF
>TRBD1|NA|TRBV6-1|TRBJ2-3
TGTGCCAGCAGTGAAGCGACAGGGAGAGATACGCAGTATTTT
CASSEATGRDTQYF
>TRBD2|NA|TRBV7-3|TRBJ2-1
TGTGCCAGCAGCTTAAATGCAGGTAGCGGGGGGAGGAATGAGCAGTTCTTC
CASSLNAGSGGRNEQFF
>NA|once|TRBV27|TRBJ2-2
TGTGCCAGCAGTTTCTTTGGCGGGACCGGGGAGCTGTTTTTT
CASSFFGGTGELFF
>TRBD2|once|TRBV18|TRBJ2-1
TGTGCCAGCTCACCATTCGCGCTAGCGGGGGGAGATGAGCAGTTCTTC
CASSPFALAGGDEQFF
>NA|NA|TRBV29-1|TRBJ2-7
TGCAGCGTAGCCGGGACTCGGGGATCCGAGCAGTACTTC
CSVAGTRGSEQYF
>TRBD2|NA|TRBV4-1|TRBJ2-1
TGCGCCAGCAGCCAAAGAATAGCGGGGGGGGGTAATGAGCAGTTCTTC
CASSQRIAGGGNEQFF
>TRBD1|NA|TRBV5-1|TRBJ1-2
TGCGCCAGCAGGGCCGGGACAGGGGGCTATGGCTACACCTTC
CASRAGTGGYGYTF
>NA|NA|TRBV11-2|TRBJ2-4
TGTGCCAGCAGCTTCGGTAACCAGGGGACCATTCAGTACTTC
CASSFGNQGTIQYF
>NA|NA|TRBV21-1|TRBJ2-1
TGTGCCAGCAGCAAACGTGAAGGGAGAGGCAATGAGCAGTTCTTC
CASSKREGRGNEQFF
>NA|NA|TRBV5-4|TRBJ2-3
TGTGCCAGCAGCTTAGAGACAGCCACAGATACGCAGTATTTT
CASSLETATDTQYF
>NA|NA|TRBV7-9|TRBJ1-3
TGTTCCAGCAGCCTTGGAGCAGGACAGCAGAACACCATATATTTT
CSSSLGAGQQNTIYF
>TRBD2|NA|TRBV6-6|TRBJ2-3
TGTGCCAGCAGTAGCGGGGGGGCCACAGATACGCAGTATTTT
CASSSGGATDTQYF
>TRBD2|NA|TRBV5-1|TRBJ2-3
TGCGCCAGCAGCCCAAAGACTAGCGGTGGGAACACAGATACGCAGTATTTT
CASSPKTSGGNTDTQYF
>NA|NA|TRBV19|TRBJ2-5
TGTGCCAGTAGTATACAGGGAGGACAAGAGACCCAGTACTTC
CASSIQGGQETQYF
>TRBD1|NA|TRBV14|TRBJ2-7
TGTGCCAGCAGCCATTATACAGGGGGCGTCTACGAGCAGTACTTC
CASSHYTGGVYEQYF
>TRBD2|NA|TRBV11-2|TRBJ2-5
TGTGCCAGCAGCTTCTCGTCGGCGGGAGGACAAGAGACCCAGTACTTC
CASSFSSAGGQETQYF
>TRBD2|NA|TRBV2|TRBJ2-1
TGTGCCAGCAGTGCGGTTTTTAGCGGGGATAGGGACAATGAGCAGTTCTTC
CASSAVFSGDRDNEQFF
>NA|NA|TRBV6-4|TRBJ2-2
TGTGCCAGCAGTGAGGTGGCAGGGCAGTCCGGGGAGCTGTTTTTT
CASSEVAGQSGELFF
>NA|NA|TRBV10-3|TRBJ1-4
TGTGCCATCAGTGCTGACAGCGAAAAACTGTTTTTT
CAISADSEKLFF
>NA|few|TRBV11-2|TRBJ2-7
TGTGCCAGCAGCTTTTGGGTAGCAACCTACGAGCAGTACTTC
CASSFWVATYEQYF
>TRBD2|NA|TRBV4-3|TRBJ2-2
TGCGCCAGCAGGAGAGCGGGAGCCTCGAACACCGGGGAGCTGTTTTTT
CASRRAGASNTGELFF
>NA|NA|TRBV11-2|TRBJ2-5
TGTGCCAGCAGCTCCGCTATAGAGGCTAGGGAGACCCAGTACTTC
CASSSAIEARETQYF
>TRBD1|NA|TRBV15|TRBJ2-1
TGTGCCACCAGCAGAACTATTCCCGGGACAGGGGGCGGCAATGAGCAGTTCTTC
CATSRTIPGTGGGNEQFF
>TRBD1|NA|TRBV19|TRBJ1-2
TGTGCCAGTAGTCACTCTCCGGGACAGGGGGTTCCCTATGGCTACACCTTC
CASSHSPGQGVPYGYTF
>TRBD1|NA|TRBV5-1|TRBJ1-1
TGCGCCAGCACCGGACAGGGAGGTATTGGCACTGAAGCTTTCTTT
CASTGQGGIGTEAFF
>TRBD2|NA|TRBV10-3|TRBJ2-1
TGTGCCATCAGTGAGCAAACTAGCGGGAGGCAAAATGAGCAGTTCTTC
CAISEQTSGRQNEQFF
>TRBD2|NA|TRBV11-3|TRBJ2-5
TGTGCCAGCAGCTACGGGGGGGCTTATGAGACCCAGTACTTC
CASSYGGAYETQYF
>NA|NA|TRBV21-1|TRBJ1-5
TGTGCCAGCAATGGGACAGATTATAGCAATCAGCCCCAGCATTTT
CASNGTDYSNQPQHF
>NA|NA|TRBV7-3|TRBJ1-3
TGTGCCAGCAGCCAAGGAGGGGCTGGAAACACCATATATTTT
CASSQGGAGNTIYF
>NA|NA|TRBV14|TRBJ1-2
TGTGCCAGCAGCTTTAGACGGGACTATGGCTACACCTTC
CASSFRRDYGYTF
>TRBD1|NA|TRBV11-3|TRBJ2-7
TGTGCCAGCAGCTACCGACAGGGAAACGAGCAGTACTTC
CASSYRQGNEQYF
>NA|once|TRBV6-4|TRBJ2-1
TGTGCCAGCAGTCTGGAGAGCGCCAATGAGCAGTTCTTC
CASSLESANEQFF
>NA|few|TRBV28|TRBJ1-2
TGTGCCAGCAGCATATACACGTGGACTGGTAACTATGGCTACACCTTC
CASSIYTWTGNYGYTF
>NA|NA|TRBV29-1|TRBJ1-5
TGCAGCGTTGGAGGCGGCAAAAATAGCAATCAGCCCCAGCATTTT
CSVGGGKNSNQPQHF
>NA|NA|TRBV18|TRBJ1-4
TGTGCCAGCTCACCGAACCCTCGGGGGTCGGGTGAAAAACTGTTTTTT
CASSPNPRGSGEKLFF
>NA|NA|TRBV11-2|TRBJ1-5
TGTGCCAGCAGCTTAGATTCCGGGGTCGGCAATCAGCCCCAGCATTTT
CASSLDSGVGNQPQHF